This T cell receptor (beta chain) appears in the sequencing data of a study of blood T cell repertoires in COVID-19 (dated by TCRdb to about 2020). About the investigation overall: Collaborator samples came from the United States, Italy and Spain and covered acute and convalescent phases of COVID-19. The repertoires were made available in a free public database intended to serve as a resource for research on the immune response to SARS-CoV-2. Sample metadata almost always included a de-identified subject ID, COVID-19 status, age in years and sex. Where available, HLA class I and class II types were taken from metadata supplied by the sample provider and were not determined by assay-based typing. Deeply sampled blood TCRbeta repertoires from subjects exposed to, actively infected with, or recovered from COVID-19 were included in the dataset. Samples were obtained from the ongoing ImmuneRACE study (first 160 participants) and from 1,254 subjects provided by 6 global collaborators. The prospective study material was composed of cDNA or gDNA derived from T cells, B-cell-depleted T cells, or PBMCs. Overall study outcomes, separate from this receptor: The amount of clinical and demographic metadata varied by source and participant and was provided uncurated.

Details on this clone: No antigen is known for it. No much larger clone is present one base from it, and per-base qualities are unavailable.

The germline V gene yields SGDLS for CDR1 and YYNGEE for CDR2. The germline V and J ends show losses of 4 bases and 5 bases respectively, and no gene match explains 5 bases of the junction. Counted from cysteine to phenylalanine, this CDR3 has 14 amino acids. Just CDR3 DNA is preserved here, 42 bases in frame from base 1. The immunoSEQ Assay, a bias-controlled multiplex PCR, was used to amplify TCRbeta CDR3 regions from genomic DNA. Concerning the study's data processing: Within the assay, amplification of reference gene primers was used to estimate how many nucleated cells each sample contained. Sequence reads were collapsed and filtered to measure the absolute abundance of every unique TCRbeta CDR3 rearrangement. For each sample, productive Simpson clonality was calculated as the square root of Simpson's diversity index across productive rearrangements. TCRdb obtained this table from immuneACCESS and retained in-frame rearrangements with V and J assigned. These tables miss some clones; where compared with another copy, unresolved V genes account for less than half of the shortfall, and the remainder is unexplained. That table supplies the V and J calls and clone size; D and trimming were determined from the DNA. This sample comprises 350,000 to 450,000 clones, around 90% of them detected only once. Together, the top ten hold approximately 1.2% of the sample.

Collaborating institutions collected whole blood in K2EDTA tubes following their own protocols. Collaborator samples were shipped for TCRbeta analysis as frozen whole blood, isolated PBMCs, or DNA extracted from either sample type. This receptor was identified in a man aged 35 to 55 with acute or convalescent COVID-19. Recombination connected TRBV9 to TRBJ1-1; 10 central bases correspond to TRBD1. The sequenced sample was peripheral blood. The CDR3 amino acid sequence is: CASSPTGGKTEAFF. The nucleotides read TGTGCCAGCAGCCCGACAGGGGGCAAAACTGAAGCTTTCTTT.